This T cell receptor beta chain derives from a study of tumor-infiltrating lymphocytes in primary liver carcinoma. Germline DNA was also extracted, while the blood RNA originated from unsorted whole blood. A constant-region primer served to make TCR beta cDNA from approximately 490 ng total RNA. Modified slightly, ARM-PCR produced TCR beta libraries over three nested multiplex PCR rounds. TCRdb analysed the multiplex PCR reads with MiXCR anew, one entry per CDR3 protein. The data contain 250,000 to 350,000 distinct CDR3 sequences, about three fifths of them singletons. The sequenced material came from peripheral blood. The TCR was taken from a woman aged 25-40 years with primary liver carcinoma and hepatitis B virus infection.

The CDR3 spells CATLDISNQPQHF. CDR3 DNA sequence: TGTGCCACCCTGGACATCAGCAATCAGCCCCAGCATTTT. The chain carries TRBV28 and TRBJ1-5; D may be TRBD1 (5 bases). Per the germline V gene, CDR1 is MDHEN and CDR2 is SYDVKM. V dropped 10 bases and J dropped 1 base, with 11 bases sitting between them. This CDR3 has 13 residues.